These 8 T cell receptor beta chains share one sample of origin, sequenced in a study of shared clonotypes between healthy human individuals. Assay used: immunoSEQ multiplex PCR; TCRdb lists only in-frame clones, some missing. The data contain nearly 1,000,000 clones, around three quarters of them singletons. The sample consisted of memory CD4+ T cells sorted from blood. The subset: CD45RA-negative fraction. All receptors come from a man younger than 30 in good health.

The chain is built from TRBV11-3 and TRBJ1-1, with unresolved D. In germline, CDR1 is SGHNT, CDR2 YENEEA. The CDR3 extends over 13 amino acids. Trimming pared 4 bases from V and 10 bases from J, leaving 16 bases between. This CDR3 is CASSSDLMTPAFF. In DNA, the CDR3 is TGTGCCAGCAGCTCCGATCTAATGACCCCAGCTTTCTTT.

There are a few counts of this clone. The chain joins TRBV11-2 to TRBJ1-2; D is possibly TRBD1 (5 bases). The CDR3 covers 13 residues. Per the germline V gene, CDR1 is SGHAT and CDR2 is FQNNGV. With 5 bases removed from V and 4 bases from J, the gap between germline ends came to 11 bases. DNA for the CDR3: TGTGCCAGCAGCCGGTACGGGGGCTATGGCTACACCTTC. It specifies CASSRYGGYGYTF.

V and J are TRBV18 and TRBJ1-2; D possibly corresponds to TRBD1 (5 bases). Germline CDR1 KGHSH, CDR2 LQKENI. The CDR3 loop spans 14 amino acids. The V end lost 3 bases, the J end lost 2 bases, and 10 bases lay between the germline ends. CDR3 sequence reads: CASSPPGTNYGYTF. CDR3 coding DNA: TGTGCCAGCTCACCTCCCGGGACCAACTATGGCTACACCTTC. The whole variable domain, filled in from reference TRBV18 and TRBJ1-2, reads NAGVMQNPRHLVRRRGQEARLRCSPMKGHSHVYWYRQLPEEGLKFMVYLQKENIIDESGMPKERFSAEFPKEGPSILRIQQVVRGDSAAYFCASSPPGTNYGYTFGSGTRLTVV.

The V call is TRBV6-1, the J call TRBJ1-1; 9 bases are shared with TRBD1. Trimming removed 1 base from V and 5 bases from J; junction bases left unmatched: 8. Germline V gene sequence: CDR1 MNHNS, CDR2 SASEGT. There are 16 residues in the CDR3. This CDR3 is CASSEEGDRVVTEAFF. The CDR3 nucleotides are TGTGCCAGCAGTGAAGAGGGGGACAGGGTGGTAACTGAAGCTTTCTTT.

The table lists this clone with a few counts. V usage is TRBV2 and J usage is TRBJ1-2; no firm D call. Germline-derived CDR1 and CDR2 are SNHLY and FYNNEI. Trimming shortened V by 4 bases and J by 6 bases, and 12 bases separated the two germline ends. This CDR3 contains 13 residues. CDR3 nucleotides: TGTGCCAGCAGTGTCGCGTGGGGTGATGGCTACACCTTC. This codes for CASSVAWGDGYTF. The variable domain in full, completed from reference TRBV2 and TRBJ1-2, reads EPEVTQTPSHQVTQMGQEVILRCVPISNHLYFYWYRQILGQKVEFLVSFYNNEISEKSEIFDDQFSVERPDGSNFTLKIRSTKLEDSAMYFCASSVAWGDGYTFGSGTRLTVV.

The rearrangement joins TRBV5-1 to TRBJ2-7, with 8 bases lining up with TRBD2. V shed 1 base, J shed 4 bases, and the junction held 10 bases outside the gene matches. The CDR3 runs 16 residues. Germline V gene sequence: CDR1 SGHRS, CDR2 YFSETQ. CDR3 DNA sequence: TGCGCCAGCAGCTTGTATCCGGGAGGGCTACAGTACGAGCAGTACTTC. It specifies CASSLYPGGLQYEQYF.

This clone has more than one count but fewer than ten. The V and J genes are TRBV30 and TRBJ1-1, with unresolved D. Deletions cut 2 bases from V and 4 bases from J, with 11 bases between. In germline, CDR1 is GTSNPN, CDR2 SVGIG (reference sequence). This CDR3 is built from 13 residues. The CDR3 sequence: CAWSLASGTEAFF. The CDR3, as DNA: TGTGCCTGGAGTCTTGCCAGTGGCACTGAAGCTTTCTTT. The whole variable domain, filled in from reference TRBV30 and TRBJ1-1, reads SQTIHQWPATLVQPVGSPLSLECTVEGTSNPNLYWYRQAAGRGLQLLFYSVGIGQISSEVPQNLSASRPQDRQFILSSKKLLLSDSGFYLCAWSLASGTEAFFGQGTRLTVV.

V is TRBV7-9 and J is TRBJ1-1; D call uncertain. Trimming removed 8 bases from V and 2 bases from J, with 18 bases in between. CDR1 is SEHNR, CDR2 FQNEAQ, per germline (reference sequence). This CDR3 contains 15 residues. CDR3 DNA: TGTGCCAGCGCCCCCAGCCGGACGGGAAACACTGAAGCTTTCTTT. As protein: CASAPSRTGNTEAFF.